Below are 25 T cell receptor beta chains sequenced from a single sample in a study of technical replicates of blood from four donors. Clones were sequenced by immunoSEQ multiplex PCR, and TCRdb holds only the in-frame ones, with some missing. The data contain about 66,000 clones, 95% to 97% of them singletons. Sequencing was performed on T cells isolated from PBMCs. These receptors were taken from a human donor in good health.

The chain joins TRBV19 to TRBJ1-5, with D hard to call. The V end lost 3 bases, the J end lost 5 bases, and 14 bases lay between the germline ends. The CDR3 contains 15 residues. CDR1 is LNHDA and CDR2 is SQIVND in the germline V gene (reference sequence). The DNA for the CDR3 is TGTGCCAGTAGTATGGCTCGGGGTGGCGATCAGCCCCAGCATTTT. Translation: CASSMARGGDQPQHF.

V usage is TRBV7-6 and J usage is TRBJ1-1, with 7 bases that match TRBD1. Unmatched junction bases numbered 12, after V lost 5 bases and J lost 12 bases. CDR1 SGHVS and CDR2 FNYEAQ come from the germline V gene. The CDR3 length is 13 residues. In DNA, the CDR3 is TGTGCCAGCAGCCCCTTGGACAGGTCTAGGACTTTCTTT. Its protein is CASSPLDRSRTFF.

V and J are TRBV7-4 and TRBJ2-1; the match to TRBD2 covers 7 bases. Trimming took 4 bases from V and 1 from J; bases not matched to a gene: 1. The CDR3 has 14 residues. Germline V lookup: CDR1 SGHVT, CDR2 SQSDAQ. DNA of the CDR3: TGTGCCAGCAGCTCCGGGGGGTCCTACAATGAGCAGTTCTTC. This translates into CASSSGGSYNEQFF.

This chain connects TRBV5-6 to TRBJ1-1; 9 nucleotides line up with TRBD1. Germline V gene data show CDR1 as SGHDT and CDR2 as YYEEEE. The ends lost 0 bases at V and 0 bases at J; junction bases unmatched: 3. This CDR3 has 16 residues. Here the CDR3 reads CASSLGTGALNTEAFF. The CDR3 coding sequence is TGTGCCAGCAGCTTGGGGACAGGGGCACTGAACACTGAAGCTTTCTTT.

The V gene is TRBV5-6, the J gene TRBJ1-1, with TRBD1 matching 7 bases. CDR1 SGHDT and CDR2 YYEEEE come from the germline V gene. The junction had 10 bases not matched to a gene; V was cut back by 0 bases and J by 5 bases. CDR3 length equals 16 residues. The CDR3 reads CASSLAYDRVYTEAFF. The CDR3 region has the DNA TGTGCCAGCAGCTTGGCCTACGACAGGGTGTATACTGAAGCTTTCTTT.

The V call is TRBV5-4, the J call TRBJ2-1; possible D gene TRBD1, 5 bases. V lost 2 bases and J lost 4, with 7 bases in between. Germline CDR1 reads SGHNT; CDR2 reads YYREEE (reference sequence). This CDR3 is built from 13 residues. The CDR3 nucleotides are TGTGCCAGCAGCTTACCAGGGTACAATGAGCAGTTCTTC. This codes for CASSLPGYNEQFF.

The genes are TRBV10-3 and TRBJ1-2, with 9 positions matching TRBD1. CDR1 and CDR2 (germline): ENHRY, SYGVKD. V trimming: 9 bases; J trimming: 8 bases; junction bases outside the gene matches: 13. The CDR3 runs 14 residues. CDR3 amino acids: CAIAWDRETEGYTF. Here the CDR3 DNA reads TGTGCCATAGCCTGGGACAGGGAGACTGAAGGCTACACCTTC.

The V gene is TRBV18, the J gene TRBJ1-3; tentatively, D is TRBD1 (5 bases). The CDR3 totals 17 residues. Trimming removed 3 bases at V and 1 base at J, with 16 bases between. CDR1 KGHSH and CDR2 LQKENI come from the germline V gene. Here the CDR3 reads CASSPSLHRLSGNTIYF. CDR3 DNA: TGTGCCAGCTCACCCTCTCTGCACAGGCTATCTGGAAACACCATATATTTT.

This sequence joins TRBV6-5 and TRBJ2-6; possible D gene TRBD1, 5 bases. Germline V CDR1 and CDR2: MNHEY, SVGAGI. V lost 2 bases to trimming and J lost 2 bases, with 10 bases between them. This CDR3 spans 16 amino acids. The CDR3 sequence is CASSYRRVAGANVLTF. CDR3 nucleotides: TGTGCCAGCAGTTACCGCAGGGTAGCTGGGGCCAACGTCCTGACTTTC.

This clone was recorded only once. V gene TRBV6-5 combines with J gene TRBJ2-2, with D unresolved. V lost 4 bases and J lost 7, with 13 bases in between. This CDR3 region has 14 residues. CDR1 MNHEY and CDR2 SVGAGI come from the germline V gene. CDR3 amino acids: CASSFYFPGGELFF. The CDR3 region has the DNA TGTGCCAGCAGTTTTTATTTCCCAGGCGGGGAGCTGTTTTTT.

The gene calls are TRBV18 and TRBJ1-5; D is uncertain. The CDR3 contains 14 residues. CDR1 KGHSH and CDR2 LQKENI come from the germline V gene. V shed 5 bases and J shed 5 bases, with 13 bases lying between them. This CDR3 is CASSTREVDQPQHF. The CDR3 nucleotides read TGTGCCAGCTCAACGAGAGAAGTTGATCAGCCCCAGCATTTT. The full variable domain, its missing parts supplied by reference TRBV18 and TRBJ1-5, is NAGVMQNPRHLVRRRGQEARLRCSPMKGHSHVYWYRQLPEEGLKFMVYLQKENIIDESGMPKERFSAEFPKEGPSILRIQQVVRGDSAAYFCASSTREVDQPQHFGDGTRLSIL.

The V and J genes are TRBV5-6 and TRBJ1-2; D perhaps matches TRBD1 (5 bases). V gave up 0 bases and J gave up 4 bases, with 10 bases separating them. This CDR3 has 14 amino acids. Looked up from germline, CDR1 is SGHDT and CDR2 is YYEEEE. The DNA of the CDR3 is TGTGCCAGCAGCTTGGGCGACAGATTCTATGGCTACACCTTC. It translates to CASSLGDRFYGYTF.

The chain links TRBV7-8 to TRBJ1-2; D may be TRBD1 (6 bases). V lost 1 base to trimming and J lost 4 bases, with 16 bases between them. There are 16 residues in the CDR3. The V gene's germline CDR1 is SGHVS and CDR2 FQNEAQ. This CDR3 is CASSLVAGAPLYGYTF. The CDR3 DNA sequence: TGTGCCAGCAGCTTAGTCGCGGGGGCCCCCCTCTATGGCTACACCTTC.

The chain links TRBV5-4 to TRBJ1-1; weak D call: TRBD1 (6 bases). Per germline, CDR1 SGHNT and CDR2 YYREEE (reference sequence). CDR3 length equals 11 residues. Between the trimmed V and J ends, which lost 5 bases and 6 bases, there was a span of 8 bases. The CDR3 coding sequence is TGTGCCAGCAGGGGGGGGCCTGAAGCTTTCTTT. Translating it yields CASRGGPEAFF.

This chain uses TRBV29-1 with TRBJ2-2, with D maybe TRBD2 (7 bases). The CDR3 is 15 amino acids. Trimming shortened V by 5 bases and J by 0 bases, and 13 bases separated the two germline ends. Germline V gene lookup returns CDR1 SQVTM and CDR2 ANQGSEA. The CDR3 DNA reads TGCAGCGTTACGGGGGGCCTCGCGAACACCGGGGAGCTGTTTTTT. Amino acid sequence: CSVTGGLANTGELFF.

This chain connects TRBV11-2 to TRBJ2-7; D gene unclear. CDR3 length: 12 residues. Germline V gives CDR1 SGHAT, CDR2 FQNNGV. The ends were cut back, 6 bases at V and 5 bases at J, with 11 bases in the middle. The CDR3 is CASSLQLDEQYF. CDR3 bases: TGTGCCAGCAGTCTCCAGTTGGACGAGCAGTACTTC.

The chain couples TRBV25-1 to TRBJ1-2, with TRBD1 identical over 9 bases. The V segment lost 5 bases and the J segment 0 bases; nucleotides outside the gene matches: 7. In germline, CDR1 is MGHDK, CDR2 SYGVNS. The CDR3 is 16 amino acids. CDR3 bases: TGTGCCAGCAGTTCCTGGACAGGGGCAGCTAACTATGGCTACACCTTC. It specifies CASSSWTGAANYGYTF.

This sequence joins TRBV19 and TRBJ2-3; D is undetermined. In germline, CDR1 is LNHDA, CDR2 SQIVND (reference sequence). The CDR3 has 14 residues. V was cut by 5 bases and J by 0 bases, with 9 bases left in between. The CDR3 DNA reads as TGTGCCAGTAGTGTAACTTGGAGCACAGATACGCAGTATTTT. Protein product: CASSVTWSTDTQYF.

V usage is TRBV25-1 and J usage is TRBJ2-2; 7 bases match TRBD2. Unmatched junction bases numbered 8, after V lost 9 bases and J lost 1 base. The CDR3 runs 15 residues. The germline CDR1 and CDR2 sequences are MGHDK and SYGVNS. The CDR3 reads CARDRAGRNTGELFF. The DNA for the CDR3 is TGTGCCAGAGACCGAGCGGGAAGGAACACCGGGGAGCTGTTTTTT.

The V and J genes are TRBV18 and TRBJ2-1, with 8 bases fitting TRBD2. V lost 2 bases, J lost 6 bases, and 9 bases stayed unmatched. This CDR3 spans 16 amino acids. Germline V lookup: CDR1 KGHSH, CDR2 LQKENI. CDR3 region: CASSPNAAGVGNEQFF. The DNA of the CDR3 is TGTGCCAGCTCACCAAATGCAGCGGGAGTAGGCAATGAGCAGTTCTTC.

The CDR3 here is CSVADTSYEQYF. Here the CDR3 DNA reads TGCAGCGTTGCGGACACCTCCTACGAGCAGTACTTC. The rearrangement joins TRBV29-1 to TRBJ2-7; D is possibly TRBD1 (5 bases). The CDR3 covers 12 residues. Germline CDR1 is SQVTM and CDR2 is ANQGSEA. Deletions cut 4 bases from V and 0 bases from J, with 7 bases between.

This clone appeared once. The chain combines TRBV10-2 with TRBJ2-3; 11 positions agree with TRBD2. With V trimmed by 6 bases and J by 6 bases, 8 bases remained unmatched. The germline CDR1 and CDR2 sequences are WSHSY and SAAADI. The CDR3 consists of 15 residues. In DNA, the CDR3 is TGCGCCAGCAGGAATAGCGGGAGGGCCAGTGATACGCAGTATTTT. Amino acid sequence: CASRNSGRASDTQYF.

The rearrangement links TRBV4-1 to TRBJ2-5; 11 bases agree with TRBD2. The germline CDR1 and CDR2 sequences are MGHRA and YSYEKL. After removal of 0 bases from V and 3 bases from J, the junction contained 12 bases not matched to a gene. This CDR3 has 19 amino acids. CDR3 in DNA: TGCGCCAGCAGCCAAGATCCGTCGACTAGCGGGATATCTGAAGAGACCCAGTACTTC. Amino acid sequence: CASSQDPSTSGISEETQYF.

The chain has TRBV6-5 and TRBJ2-7, with TRBD2 identical over 11 bases. CDR3 length: 15 amino acids. Germline CDR1 and CDR2: MNHEY and SVGAGI. J gave up 5 bases and V 5 bases, and 8 bases lay outside the gene matches. CDR3 nucleotides: TGTGCCAGCAGTGGACCGGGACTAGCGGAAGACGAGCAGTACTTC. Translated, it gives CASSGPGLAEDEQYF.

V usage is TRBV29-1 and J usage is TRBJ1-2; D perhaps matches TRBD1 (5 bases). V lost 4 bases to trimming and J lost 2 bases, with 5 bases between them. This CDR3 has 11 amino acids. Germline V gives CDR1 SQVTM, CDR2 ANQGSEA. CDR3 sequence reads: CSVGQNYGYTF. Here the CDR3 DNA reads TGCAGCGTTGGACAGAACTATGGCTACACCTTC.